This is a list of T cell receptor beta chains from one sample in a study of CD8 T cells in ankylosing spondylitis. From the 5' RACE reads, TCRdb called clonotypes with MiXCR, one entry per CDR3 protein. This table has about 540,000 distinct CDR3 sequences, 10% to 15% appearing once. The sequenced sample was blood, either unsorted or a sorted T cell fraction (not recorded which). The receptors derive from a male donor with ankylosing spondylitis. Both conserved end residues are part of each CDR3. The order of the fields is clone size, D gene, CDR3 length, V gene, J gene, CDR3 DNA, CDR3 protein. A D gene is named only where the DNA matches it firmly. Expanded clones are given a class, and other clones once, few, many or no size at all.

clone size: few; D gene: NA; CDR3 length: 13; V gene: TRBV6-6; J gene: TRBJ1-2; CDR3 DNA: TGTGCCAGCAGCCGGGACGGAGTTTATGGCTACACCTTC; CDR3 protein: CASSRDGVYGYTF
clone size: NA; D gene: NA; CDR3 length: 16; V gene: TRBV27; J gene: TRBJ2-3; CDR3 DNA: TGTGCCAGCAGTTTCATCGGGGACACTAGCACAGATACGCAGTATTTT; CDR3 protein: CASSFIGDTSTDTQYF
clone size: NA; D gene: TRBD1; CDR3 length: 13; V gene: TRBV6-5; J gene: TRBJ1-2; CDR3 DNA: TGTGCCAGCAGTTACGACAGGGGTAATGGCTACACCTTC; CDR3 protein: CASSYDRGNGYTF
clone size: NA; D gene: TRBD2; CDR3 length: 17; V gene: TRBV7-9; J gene: TRBJ2-5; CDR3 DNA: TGTGCCAGCAGCTTAGCCAATGGGTTAGCGGGAGGAGAGACCCAGTACTTC; CDR3 protein: CASSLANGLAGGETQYF
clone size: NA; D gene: NA; CDR3 length: 15; V gene: TRBV6-1; J gene: TRBJ1-6; CDR3 DNA: TGTGCCACCAGAGACGGCCAGGGCTATAATTCACCCCTCCACTTT; CDR3 protein: CATRDGQGYNSPLHF
clone size: NA; D gene: TRBD1; CDR3 length: 14; V gene: TRBV12-3/TRBV12-4; J gene: TRBJ2-1; CDR3 DNA: TGTGCCAGCAGTTTTGGCTCAGGGGGCACTGAGCAGTTCTTC; CDR3 protein: CASSFGSGGTEQFF
clone size: few; D gene: NA; CDR3 length: 17; V gene: TRBV7-9; J gene: TRBJ2-2; CDR3 DNA: TGTGCCAGCAGCCCCCACCTCGGAGGGGACGAAGACGGGGAGCTGTTTTTT; CDR3 protein: CASSPHLGGDEDGELFF
clone size: NA; D gene: TRBD2; CDR3 length: 16; V gene: TRBV11-2; J gene: TRBJ2-2; CDR3 DNA: TGTGCCAGCAGCCGCGGGTCGGGAGGGATCACCGGGGAGCTGTTTTTT; CDR3 protein: CASSRGSGGITGELFF
clone size: many; D gene: NA; CDR3 length: 14; V gene: TRBV7-9; J gene: TRBJ1-1; CDR3 DNA: TGTGCCAGCAGCCCCGGACGGGCTGCCACTGAAGCTTTCTTT; CDR3 protein: CASSPGRAATEAFF
clone size: few; D gene: NA; CDR3 length: 14; V gene: TRBV5-6; J gene: TRBJ2-5; CDR3 DNA: TGTGCCAGCAGCTTGGCCCCTGACAGGGAGACCCAGTACTTC; CDR3 protein: CASSLAPDRETQYF
clone size: NA; D gene: TRBD1; CDR3 length: 14; V gene: TRBV7-9; J gene: TRBJ1-1; CDR3 DNA: TGTGCCAGCAGCCCAAACACAGGGGTAACTGAAGCTTTCTTT; CDR3 protein: CASSPNTGVTEAFF
clone size: few; D gene: NA; CDR3 length: 16; V gene: TRBV20-1; J gene: TRBJ2-3; CDR3 DNA: TGCAGTGCTAGAGATTCGGGGGAGTGGGCCACAGATACGCAGTATTTT; CDR3 protein: CSARDSGEWATDTQYF
clone size: NA; D gene: NA; CDR3 length: 15; V gene: TRBV7-9; J gene: TRBJ2-1; CDR3 DNA: TGTGCCAGCAGCAGGGACGGCACATCCTACAATGAGCAGTTCTTC; CDR3 protein: CASSRDGTSYNEQFF
clone size: NA; D gene: NA; CDR3 length: 11; V gene: TRBV20-1; J gene: TRBJ2-3; CDR3 DNA: TGCAGTGCTAGGGACGGTCTAACGCAGTATTTT; CDR3 protein: CSARDGLTQYF
clone size: NA; D gene: NA; CDR3 length: 14; V gene: TRBV18; J gene: TRBJ2-5; CDR3 DNA: TGTGCCAGCTCACCACCGTCTAGACAAGAGACCCAGTACTTC; CDR3 protein: CASSPPSRQETQYF
clone size: few; D gene: TRBD1; CDR3 length: 17; V gene: TRBV5-1; J gene: TRBJ1-1; CDR3 DNA: TGCGCCAGCAGCTCCTCCCCAGGGGGCAGGGGGAACACTGAAGCTTTCTTT; CDR3 protein: CASSSSPGGRGNTEAFF
clone size: few; D gene: NA; CDR3 length: 16; V gene: TRBV5-1; J gene: TRBJ2-1; CDR3 DNA: TGCGCCAGCAGCTTGGCCGGGCCTAGCTCCTACAATGAGCAGTTCTTC; CDR3 protein: CASSLAGPSSYNEQFF
clone size: NA; D gene: NA; CDR3 length: 17; V gene: TRBV5-1; J gene: TRBJ1-4; CDR3 DNA: TGCGCCAGCAGCGTGGTTCGAGGGGGGACAACTAATGAAAAACTGTTTTTT; CDR3 protein: CASSVVRGGTTNEKLFF
clone size: many; D gene: NA; CDR3 length: 13; V gene: TRBV29-1; J gene: TRBJ2-5; CDR3 DNA: TGCAGCGTTGGGCGGCAGCTACAAGAGACCCAGTACTTC; CDR3 protein: CSVGRQLQETQYF
clone size: NA; D gene: TRBD1; CDR3 length: 13; V gene: TRBV20-1; J gene: TRBJ1-6; CDR3 DNA: TGCAGTGCCCACGACAGGGGGCAATCACCCCTCCACTTT; CDR3 protein: CSAHDRGQSPLHF
clone size: NA; D gene: TRBD2; CDR3 length: 15; V gene: TRBV20-1; J gene: TRBJ2-5; CDR3 DNA: TGCAGTGCTACCAGACTAGCGCCTAGGGGGGAGACCCAGTACTTC; CDR3 protein: CSATRLAPRGETQYF
clone size: NA; D gene: NA; CDR3 length: 17; V gene: TRBV12-5; J gene: TRBJ2-4; CDR3 DNA: TGTGCTAGTGGTCACTTTTTAGAGTTTCTAGCCAAAAACATTCAGTACTTC; CDR3 protein: CASGHFLEFLAKNIQYF
clone size: NA; D gene: TRBD1; CDR3 length: 16; V gene: TRBV5-1; J gene: TRBJ1-1; CDR3 DNA: TGCGCCAGCAGCGTCGACAGGGGCGCGATTGACACTGAAGCTTTCTTT; CDR3 protein: CASSVDRGAIDTEAFF
clone size: few; D gene: NA; CDR3 length: 19; V gene: TRBV10-3; J gene: TRBJ2-6; CDR3 DNA: TGTGCCATCAGTGAGAGATCTGCAGGGATAGGCTCTGGGGCCAACGTCCTGACTTTC; CDR3 protein: CAISERSAGIGSGANVLTF
clone size: NA; D gene: TRBD1; CDR3 length: 14; V gene: TRBV15; J gene: TRBJ2-7; CDR3 DNA: TGTGCCACCAGCTTACGGACAGGGGGCTACGAGCAGTACTTC; CDR3 protein: CATSLRTGGYEQYF
clone size: NA; D gene: NA; CDR3 length: 16; V gene: TRBV18; J gene: TRBJ1-2; CDR3 DNA: TGTGCCAGCTCACCTTTACCCGAGGGATTGAACTATGGCTACACCTTC; CDR3 protein: CASSPLPEGLNYGYTF
clone size: few; D gene: TRBD1; CDR3 length: 14; V gene: TRBV2; J gene: TRBJ1-4; CDR3 DNA: TGTGCCAGCAGCCAGACAGGGAACGGTGAAAAACTGTTTTTT; CDR3 protein: CASSQTGNGEKLFF
clone size: few; D gene: TRBD2; CDR3 length: 15; V gene: TRBV6-1; J gene: TRBJ2-1; CDR3 DNA: TGTGCCAGCAGGACGACTAGCGGGAGGGTGGAAGAGCAGTTCTTC; CDR3 protein: CASRTTSGRVEEQFF
clone size: NA; D gene: TRBD2; CDR3 length: 15; V gene: TRBV10-2; J gene: TRBJ2-1; CDR3 DNA: TGCGCCAGCAGCGGGACTACCCTATTATACAATGAGCAGTTCTTC; CDR3 protein: CASSGTTLLYNEQFF
clone size: many; D gene: NA; CDR3 length: 15; V gene: TRBV24-1; J gene: TRBJ2-2; CDR3 DNA: TGTGCCACCAGTTCAAGGACTCCGAACACCGGGGAGCTGTTTTTT; CDR3 protein: CATSSRTPNTGELFF
clone size: few; D gene: NA; CDR3 length: 13; V gene: TRBV29-1; J gene: TRBJ1-5; CDR3 DNA: TGCAGCGTTGAAGCAGGGGTAGGTCAGCCCCAGCATTTT; CDR3 protein: CSVEAGVGQPQHF
clone size: once; D gene: TRBD2; CDR3 length: 18; V gene: TRBV5-1; J gene: TRBJ2-1; CDR3 DNA: TGCGCCAGCAGCCGGCCGTCTAGCGGGAGACCCCGGGGGAATGAGCAGTTCTTC; CDR3 protein: CASSRPSSGRPRGNEQFF
clone size: NA; D gene: NA; CDR3 length: 14; V gene: TRBV25-1; J gene: TRBJ2-5; CDR3 DNA: TGTGCCAGCAGTGACGGCAGATACCAAGAGACCCAGTACTTC; CDR3 protein: CASSDGRYQETQYF
clone size: NA; D gene: TRBD1; CDR3 length: 14; V gene: TRBV6-5; J gene: TRBJ2-7; CDR3 DNA: TGTGCCAGCAGTTTCGACAGGGGGACCTACGAGCAGTACTTC; CDR3 protein: CASSFDRGTYEQYF
clone size: NA; D gene: TRBD1; CDR3 length: 15; V gene: TRBV5-6; J gene: TRBJ1-2; CDR3 DNA: TGTGCCAGCGGCGGAACGGGACAGGGAGTCGGTGGCTACACCTTC; CDR3 protein: CASGGTGQGVGGYTF
clone size: few; D gene: NA; CDR3 length: 15; V gene: TRBV12-3/TRBV12-4; J gene: TRBJ1-1; CDR3 DNA: TGTGCCAGCAGTCCCTCTACAGGGAGGGACACTGAAGCTTTCTTT; CDR3 protein: CASSPSTGRDTEAFF
clone size: many; D gene: TRBD2; CDR3 length: 16; V gene: TRBV12-3/TRBV12-4; J gene: TRBJ2-1; CDR3 DNA: TGTGCCAGCAGTAAGGGACTAGCGGGTCCATACAATGAGCAGTTCTTC; CDR3 protein: CASSKGLAGPYNEQFF
clone size: NA; D gene: TRBD2; CDR3 length: 14; V gene: TRBV19; J gene: TRBJ2-1; CDR3 DNA: TGTGCCAGTAGTAGCCTAGCGGGAGGGGATGAGCAGTTCTTC; CDR3 protein: CASSSLAGGDEQFF
clone size: NA; D gene: NA; CDR3 length: 17; V gene: TRBV7-9; J gene: TRBJ1-3; CDR3 DNA: TGTGCCAGCAGCTCCTTTACTAATAGGGACTCTGGAAACACCATATATTTT; CDR3 protein: CASSSFTNRDSGNTIYF
clone size: NA; D gene: TRBD2; CDR3 length: 15; V gene: TRBV5-5; J gene: TRBJ2-3; CDR3 DNA: TGTGCCAGCAGCCTCCCCCTAGCGGGGAGAGATACGCAGTATTTT; CDR3 protein: CASSLPLAGRDTQYF
clone size: NA; D gene: TRBD2; CDR3 length: 14; V gene: TRBV20-1; J gene: TRBJ2-3; CDR3 DNA: TGCAGTGCGAGGTGGGACTATAGCACAGATACGCAGTATTTT; CDR3 protein: CSARWDYSTDTQYF
clone size: many; D gene: NA; CDR3 length: 15; V gene: TRBV7-2; J gene: TRBJ1-6; CDR3 DNA: TGTGCCAGCAGCGCAAGAGACAGATATAATTCACCCCTCCACTTT; CDR3 protein: CASSARDRYNSPLHF
clone size: few; D gene: TRBD1; CDR3 length: 14; V gene: TRBV20-1; J gene: TRBJ1-3; CDR3 DNA: TGCAGTGCGAACGGACAGGGAGGCGGAAACACCATATATTTT; CDR3 protein: CSANGQGGGNTIYF
clone size: NA; D gene: NA; CDR3 length: 14; V gene: TRBV20-1; J gene: TRBJ1-3; CDR3 DNA: TGCAGTGCCGGCGACAGAAGCTCTGGAAACACCATATATTTT; CDR3 protein: CSAGDRSSGNTIYF
clone size: NA; D gene: TRBD2; CDR3 length: 16; V gene: TRBV6-2/TRBV6-3; J gene: TRBJ2-7; CDR3 DNA: TGTGCCAGCAGTTACTCACGAGCGGGAGGGCTGTACGAGCAGTACTTC; CDR3 protein: CASSYSRAGGLYEQYF
clone size: NA; D gene: NA; CDR3 length: 16; V gene: TRBV12-3/TRBV12-4; J gene: TRBJ1-5; CDR3 DNA: TGTGCCAGCAGCTTAGGAAGCATGTGGGACAATCAGCCCCAGCATTTT; CDR3 protein: CASSLGSMWDNQPQHF
clone size: NA; D gene: TRBD2; CDR3 length: 14; V gene: TRBV29-1; J gene: TRBJ2-7; CDR3 DNA: TGCAGCGTTGAAGGCGTAGCGGGCATCTACGAGCAGTACTTC; CDR3 protein: CSVEGVAGIYEQYF
clone size: NA; D gene: NA; CDR3 length: 13; V gene: TRBV20-1; J gene: TRBJ1-5; CDR3 DNA: TGCAGTGCTAGTGAGGGCGGCGATCAGCCCCAGCATTTT; CDR3 protein: CSASEGGDQPQHF
clone size: NA; D gene: TRBD1; CDR3 length: 14; V gene: TRBV25-1; J gene: TRBJ1-3; CDR3 DNA: TGTGCCAGCAAGGGACAGGGGACAGGAAACACCATATATTTT; CDR3 protein: CASKGQGTGNTIYF
clone size: NA; D gene: NA; CDR3 length: 13; V gene: TRBV5-5; J gene: TRBJ2-1; CDR3 DNA: TGTGCCAGCAGCTTGCTATTACAAGATGAGCAGTTCTTC; CDR3 protein: CASSLLLQDEQFF
clone size: NA; D gene: NA; CDR3 length: 13; V gene: TRBV11-2; J gene: TRBJ2-7; CDR3 DNA: TGTGCCAGCAGCCCGCCAATTTGGCACGAGCAGTACTTC; CDR3 protein: CASSPPIWHEQYF
clone size: many; D gene: NA; CDR3 length: 18; V gene: TRBV5-1; J gene: TRBJ2-3; CDR3 DNA: TGCGCCAGCAGCCTAGGGGGTAGCGGATACTCTAGCACAGATACGCAGTATTTT; CDR3 protein: CASSLGGSGYSSTDTQYF
clone size: few; D gene: TRBD2; CDR3 length: 19; V gene: TRBV20-1; J gene: TRBJ2-5; CDR3 DNA: TGCAGTGCTAGTAGGTCTCTAGCGGGAGGGCCGGGGAGCCAAGAGACCCAGTACTTC; CDR3 protein: CSASRSLAGGPGSQETQYF